This entry is about one TCR beta chain. This sample is part of a study of blood T cell repertoires in COVID-19. TCRdb's table, derived via immunoSEQ multiplex PCR, lists solely in-frame clones and lacks some. The repertoire holds some 140,000 clones, with around 80% as singletons. The receptor was derived from a man aged 60 to 75 with acute or convalescent COVID-19. Source material: peripheral blood.

The CDR3 region has the DNA TGTGCCAGCAGCCAAGGGGTGGGAGGAGAGCAGTTCTTC. This encodes CASSQGVGGEQFF. The chain is built from TRBV3-1 (or the pseudogene TRBV3-2) and TRBJ2-1; a possible D gene is TRBD2 (6 bases). V was pared by 1 base and J by 10 bases, with 11 bases between. Per the germline V gene, CDR1 is LGHDT and CDR2 is YNNKEL (reference sequence). The CDR3 has 13 amino acids.